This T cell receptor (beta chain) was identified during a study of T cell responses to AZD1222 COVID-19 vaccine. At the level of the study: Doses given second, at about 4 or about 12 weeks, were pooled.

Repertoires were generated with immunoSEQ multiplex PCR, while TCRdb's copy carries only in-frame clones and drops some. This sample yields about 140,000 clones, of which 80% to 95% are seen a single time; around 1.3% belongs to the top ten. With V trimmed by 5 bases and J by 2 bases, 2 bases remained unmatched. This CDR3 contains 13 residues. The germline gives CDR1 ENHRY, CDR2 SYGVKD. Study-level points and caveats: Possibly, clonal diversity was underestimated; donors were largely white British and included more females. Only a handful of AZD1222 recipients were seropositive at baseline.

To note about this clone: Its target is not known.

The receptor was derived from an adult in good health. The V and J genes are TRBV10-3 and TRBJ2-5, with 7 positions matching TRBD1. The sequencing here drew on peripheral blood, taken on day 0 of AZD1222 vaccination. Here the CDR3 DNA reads TGTGCCATCAGTAACAGGGGTCAAGAGACCCAGTACTTC. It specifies CAISNRGQETQYF.